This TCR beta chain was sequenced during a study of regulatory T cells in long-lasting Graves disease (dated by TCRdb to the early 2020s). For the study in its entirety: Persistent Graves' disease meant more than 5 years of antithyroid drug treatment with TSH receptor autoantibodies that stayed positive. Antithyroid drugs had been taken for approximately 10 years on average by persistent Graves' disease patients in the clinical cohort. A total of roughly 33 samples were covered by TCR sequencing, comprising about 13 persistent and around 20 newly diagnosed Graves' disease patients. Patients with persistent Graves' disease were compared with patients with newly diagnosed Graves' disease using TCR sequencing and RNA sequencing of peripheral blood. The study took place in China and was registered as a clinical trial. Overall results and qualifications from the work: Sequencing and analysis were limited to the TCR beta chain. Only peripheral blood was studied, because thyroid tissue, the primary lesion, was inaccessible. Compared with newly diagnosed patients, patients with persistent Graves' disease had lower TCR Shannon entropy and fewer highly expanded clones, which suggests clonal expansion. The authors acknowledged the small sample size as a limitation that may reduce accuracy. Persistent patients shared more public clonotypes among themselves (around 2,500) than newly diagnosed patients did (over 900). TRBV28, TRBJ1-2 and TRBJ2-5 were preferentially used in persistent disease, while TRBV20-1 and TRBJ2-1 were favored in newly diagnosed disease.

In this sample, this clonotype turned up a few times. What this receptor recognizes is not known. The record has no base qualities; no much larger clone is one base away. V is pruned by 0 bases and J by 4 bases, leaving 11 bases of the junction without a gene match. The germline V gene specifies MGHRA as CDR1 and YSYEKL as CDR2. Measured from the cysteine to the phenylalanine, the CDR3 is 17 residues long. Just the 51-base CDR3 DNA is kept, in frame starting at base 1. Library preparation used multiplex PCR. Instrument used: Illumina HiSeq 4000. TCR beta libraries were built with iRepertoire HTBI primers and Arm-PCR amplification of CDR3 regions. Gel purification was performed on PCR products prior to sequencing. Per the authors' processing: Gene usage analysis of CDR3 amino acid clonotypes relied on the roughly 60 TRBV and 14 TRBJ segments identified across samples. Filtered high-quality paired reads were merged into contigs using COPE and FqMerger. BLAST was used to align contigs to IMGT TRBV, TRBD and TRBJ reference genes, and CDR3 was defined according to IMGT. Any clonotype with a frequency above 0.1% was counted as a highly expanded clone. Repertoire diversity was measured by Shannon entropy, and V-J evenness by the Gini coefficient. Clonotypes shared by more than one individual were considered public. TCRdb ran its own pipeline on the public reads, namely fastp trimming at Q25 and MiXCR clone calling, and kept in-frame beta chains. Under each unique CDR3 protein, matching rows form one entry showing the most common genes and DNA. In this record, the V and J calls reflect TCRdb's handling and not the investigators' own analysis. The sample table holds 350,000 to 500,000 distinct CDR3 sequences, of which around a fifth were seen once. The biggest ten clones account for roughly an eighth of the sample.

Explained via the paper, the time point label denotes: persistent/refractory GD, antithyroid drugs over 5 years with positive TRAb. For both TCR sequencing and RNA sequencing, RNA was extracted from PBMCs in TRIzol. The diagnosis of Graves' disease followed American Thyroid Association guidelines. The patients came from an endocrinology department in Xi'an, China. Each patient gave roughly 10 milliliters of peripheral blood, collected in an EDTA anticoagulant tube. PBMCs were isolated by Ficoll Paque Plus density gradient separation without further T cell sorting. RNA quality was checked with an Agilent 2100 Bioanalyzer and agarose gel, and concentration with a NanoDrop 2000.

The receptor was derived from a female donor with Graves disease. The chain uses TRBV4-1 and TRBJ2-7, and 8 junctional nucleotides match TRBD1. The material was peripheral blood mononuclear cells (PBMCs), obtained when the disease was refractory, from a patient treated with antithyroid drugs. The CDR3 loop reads CASSQESMGTGLYEQYF. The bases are TGCGCCAGCAGCCAAGAGTCCATGGGGACAGGACTTTACGAGCAGTACTTC.